This T cell receptor beta chain is from a study of OX40 agonist ivuxolimab in advanced cancers. Study summary: The study enrolled dose-escalation patients with hepatocellular carcinoma, melanoma, renal cell or head and neck cancer. Partial responses occurred in three patients (one hepatocellular carcinoma, two cutaneous melanoma). Study-level results: By week 6 at 0.1 to 3.0 mg/kg, blood CD4+ and CD8+ T cells had expanded clonally.

The cohort excluded patients with autoimmune disease history or systemic immunosuppression. For this clone: Its antigen is not identified.

Measured with immunoSEQ multiplex PCR; TCRdb has only the in-frame clones, and not every one. The sample gives roughly 60,000 clones, approximately 81% of which show up once; 2.5% to 3.5% is in the top ten. This sequence was found in an adult with an advanced solid tumor such as melanoma, head and neck, liver or kidney cancer. The source material was CD4+ or CD8+ T cells sorted from blood, sampled in a trial of the OX40 agonist ivuxolimab.

The CDR3 nucleotides read TGTGCCAGCAGTACCGGGACAGGGGATTCACCCCTCCACTTT. Amino acid sequence: CASSTGTGDSPLHF. The chain employs TRBV28 and TRBJ1-6; TRBD1 aligns across 10 bases. V was clipped by 5 bases and J by 8 bases; unmatched bases: 3. The CDR3 is made up of 14 amino acids. Germline loops: CDR1 MDHEN, CDR2 SYDVKM.